The 20 T cell receptor beta chains below all came from one sample that was sequenced in a study of blood T cell repertoires in COVID-19. TCRdb keeps only in-frame clones here, not all; method: immunoSEQ multiplex PCR. Of 400,000 or so clones detected, roughly 87% appear once; the ten largest clones hold more than 2%. Input material: PBMCs or T cells enriched from blood (not recorded which). All receptors come from a middle-aged woman with acute COVID-19.

The chain is built from TRBV12-3 or TRBV12-4 and TRBJ1-4; no clear D gene. CDR3 length: 11 amino acids. V lost 8 bases to trimming and J lost 15 bases, with 16 bases between them. The DNA of the CDR3 is TGTGCCAGCCTTCGGGAGGGAAAGGTGTTTTTT. This gives the protein CASLREGKVFF.

CDR3 region: CASSKARESSGNTIYF. Here the CDR3 DNA reads TGTGCCAGCAGCAAAGCACGGGAGAGCTCTGGAAACACCATATATTTT. The chain carries TRBV21-1 and TRBJ1-3. TRBV21-1 is assigned pseudogene status. The CDR3 totals 16 residues.

About this clone itself: At the DNA level, this CDR3 is encoded by other sequences in the same sample as well. V and J are TRBV18 and TRBJ1-3, with TRBD1 matching over 9 bases. Germline-derived CDR1 and CDR2 are KGHSH and LQKENI. Trimming cost V 3 bases and J 4 bases; bases outside gene matches: 1. The CDR3 is 14 residues long. CDR3: CASSPGTGGNTIYF. The CDR3 DNA sequence: TGTGCCAGCTCACCTGGGACAGGGGGAAACACCATATATTTT.

This rearrangement joins TRBV19 to TRBJ2-1; 11 nucleotides line up with TRBD2. The V gene's germline CDR1 is LNHDA and CDR2 SQIVND (reference sequence). The V segment lost 5 bases and the J segment 7 bases; nucleotides outside the gene matches: 10. The CDR3 loop spans 16 amino acids. This CDR3 is CASSSTLAGGGNEQFF. DNA of the CDR3: TGTGCCAGTAGTTCCACCCTAGCGGGGGGAGGGAATGAGCAGTTCTTC. The full variable domain, with the rest looked up from reference TRBV19 and TRBJ2-1, is DGGITQSPKYLFRKEGQNVTLSCEQNLNHDAMYWYRQDPGQGLRLIYYSQIVNDFQKGDIAEGYSVSREKKESFPLTVTSAQKNPTAFYLCASSSTLAGGGNEQFFGPGTRLTVL.

The rearrangement links TRBV30 to TRBJ2-7, with a tentative D call TRBD2 (6 bases). The V gene's germline CDR1 is GTSNPN and CDR2 SVGIG (reference sequence). The V and J ends lost 6 bases and 3 bases respectively, with 15 bases between them. The CDR3 contains 13 residues. CDR3 sequence (DNA): TGTGCCTGCGCGGGGAAGGGGTTCTACGAGCAGTACTTC. It is translated as CACAGKGFYEQYF.

On this clone itself: One end of the junction varies from germline; a read error may be responsible. The chain links TRBV27 to TRBJ2-3, with D unclear. The germline V gene has CDR1 MNHEY and CDR2 SMNVEV (reference sequence). The CDR3 loop spans 13 amino acids. The CDR3 here is CASSLQSTYTQYF. CDR3 bases: TGTGCCAGCAGTTTACAGTCCACATATACGCAGTATTTT.

Written as DNA, the CDR3 is TGTGCCAGCAGTGATTTGGGACAGGTAGCCTCACCCCTCCACTTT. Its translation: CASSDLGQVASPLHF. This chain connects TRBV25-1 to TRBJ1-6; 8 bases map to TRBD1. CDR1 and CDR2 from the germline V gene are MGHDK and SYGVNS. The junction had 8 bases not matched to a gene; V was cut back by 3 bases and J by 10 bases. This CDR3 has 15 amino acids.

V and J are TRBV1 and TRBJ1-6; the table's D call, TRBD1, has no DNA check behind it. TRBV1 is listed as a pseudogene. CDR3 length: 18 residues. CDR3 coding DNA: TGCACCAGCAGCCAAGATCGAAGAGGGGGCGGGTATAATTCACCCCTCCACTTT. Its protein product is CTSSQDRRGGGYNSPLHF.

This rearrangement joins TRBV18 to TRBJ2-5; 11 positions agree with TRBD2. V dropped 5 bases and J dropped 4; count of bases not matched to a gene: 15. The CDR3 is 18 residues long. CDR1 and CDR2 (germline): KGHSH, LQKENI. CDR3 DNA sequence: TGTGCCAGCTCATACTCCGGGACTAGCGGTTCCTCACGAGAGACCCAGTACTTC. It specifies CASSYSGTSGSSRETQYF. Full variable domain (missing parts from reference TRBV18 and TRBJ2-5): NAGVMQNPRHLVRRRGQEARLRCSPMKGHSHVYWYRQLPEEGLKFMVYLQKENIIDESGMPKERFSAEFPKEGPSILRIQQVVRGDSAAYFCASSYSGTSGSSRETQYFGPGTRLLVL.

The chain carries TRBV24-1 and TRBJ1-1; tentative D call: TRBD1 (5 bases). The germline V gene encodes CDR1 KGHDR and CDR2 SFDVKD. This CDR3 has 16 amino acids. The V gene lost 7 bases and the J gene lost 3 bases, with 20 bases spanning the gap. CDR3 loop: CATRAKPQVLDTEAFF. As DNA, the CDR3 is TGTGCCACCAGGGCCAAGCCACAGGTCCTCGACACTGAAGCTTTCTTT.

The V call is TRBV6-2 or TRBV6-3, the J call TRBJ2-1; 9 nucleotides line up with TRBD2. The germline V gene encodes CDR1 MNHEY and CDR2 SVGEGT. V trimming: 0 bases; J trimming: 3 bases; junction bases outside the gene matches: 3. The CDR3 is 16 residues long. CDR3 protein: CASSYSSGGNYNEQFF. Here the CDR3 DNA reads TGTGCCAGCAGTTACTCGAGCGGGGGGAACTACAATGAGCAGTTCTTC.

The J gene is TRBJ1-2, the V gene TRBV9, with a tentative D call TRBD1 (6 bases). The CDR3 loop spans 15 amino acids. The germline V gene has CDR1 SGDLS and CDR2 YYNGEE. V was clipped by 0 bases and J by 0 bases, with 9 bases between them. The CDR3 nucleotides read TGTGCCAGCAGCGTAGGACAGGTCCCTAACTATGGCTACACCTTC. The encoded protein is CASSVGQVPNYGYTF.

This clone was recorded only once. The chain combines TRBV5-4 with TRBJ2-1; TRBD1 matches at 7 bases. The trim removed 4 bases at V and 0 bases at J, leaving 1 base unmatched. Germline V gene sequence: CDR1 SGHNT, CDR2 YYREEE (reference sequence). CDR3 length: 14 residues. The CDR3 sequence is CASSRDSSYNEQFF. The CDR3 DNA follows: TGTGCCAGCAGCCGGGACAGCTCCTACAATGAGCAGTTCTTC.

The gene calls are TRBV7-9 and TRBJ1-5, with TRBD1 as a possible D gene (6 bases). The CDR3 runs 18 residues. Germline lookup yields CDR1 SEHNR and CDR2 FQNEAQ (reference sequence). V lost 4 bases, J lost 0 bases, and 19 bases lay in between. CDR3 nucleotides: TGTGCCAGCAGCTCTCATACCGGGACACCGTATAGCAATCAGCCCCAGCATTTT. The encoded protein is CASSSHTGTPYSNQPQHF. Combining the CDR3 with reference TRBV7-9 and TRBJ1-5 gives the whole variable domain DTGVSQNPRHKITKRGQNVTFRCDPISEHNRLYWYRQTLGQGPEFLTYFQNEAQLEKSRLLSDRFSAERPKGSFSTLEIQRTEQGDSAMYLCASSSHTGTPYSNQPQHFGDGTRLSIL.

The chain uses TRBV6-5 and TRBJ2-3, with 8 bases that match TRBD2. The germline V gene encodes CDR1 MNHEY and CDR2 SVGAGI. The trim removed 6 bases at V and 4 bases at J, leaving 3 bases unmatched. This CDR3 region has 13 residues. The CDR3 loop is CASSSGGADTQYF. CDR3 coding DNA: TGTGCCAGCAGCTCCGGGGGGGCAGATACGCAGTATTTT.

V usage is TRBV10-2 and J usage is TRBJ2-7, with D possibly being TRBD1 (6 bases). This CDR3 region has 13 residues. Trimming left V 6 bases short and J 2 bases short, with 11 bases between. Germline loops: CDR1 WSHSY, CDR2 SAAADI. The CDR3 DNA is TGCGCCAGCAGGGACGGACAGACCTACGAGCAGTACTTC. Encoded protein: CASRDGQTYEQYF.

With respect to this clone: This sample includes further DNA sequences coding for the same CDR3. The chain combines TRBV3-1 (or the pseudogene TRBV3-2) with TRBJ2-3; possible D gene TRBD1, 5 bases. The CDR3 totals 14 residues. The V end lost 1 base, the J end lost 2 bases, and 7 bases lay between the germline ends. Germline values: CDR1 LGHDT, CDR2 YNNKEL (reference sequence). The CDR3 sequence is CASSQGRATDTQYF. The DNA of the CDR3 is TGTGCCAGCAGCCAAGGCAGGGCCACAGATACGCAGTATTTT.

The rearrangement joins TRBV7-9 to TRBJ2-7; D is ambiguous. V was shortened by 1 base and J by 4 bases, with 8 bases between the two germline ends. Germline V lookup: CDR1 SEHNR, CDR2 FQNEAQ (reference sequence). The CDR3 extends over 13 amino acids. Here the CDR3 DNA reads TGTGCCAGCAGCTTAGTCATCGGTTACGAGCAGTACTTC. Amino acid sequence: CASSLVIGYEQYF.

V and J are TRBV27 and TRBJ2-1; 7 bases align to TRBD2. Trimming took 2 bases from V and 0 from J; bases not matched to a gene: 1. Germline CDR1 is MNHEY and CDR2 is SMNVEV (reference sequence). The CDR3 length is 15 residues. Here the CDR3 reads CASSLTGGSYNEQFF. For the CDR3, the DNA is TGTGCCAGCAGTTTAACGGGGGGCTCCTACAATGAGCAGTTCTTC.

The V gene is TRBV3-1 (or the pseudogene TRBV3-2), the J gene TRBJ1-3; D perhaps matches TRBD1 (6 bases). Germline CDR1 and CDR2: LGHDT and YNNKEL (reference sequence). CDR3 length: 17 amino acids. Trimming removed 4 bases from V and 2 bases from J, with 18 bases in between. CDR3 sequence (DNA): TGTGCCAGCAGCCCTATGACCCAGGGGTTCCCTGGAAACACCATATATTTT. Its protein is CASSPMTQGFPGNTIYF.